The 26 T cell receptor beta chains given below trace back to one sample, sequenced in a study of control samples from healthy donors and cancer patients. Libraries were prepared by immunoSEQ multiplex PCR; TCRdb keeps only in-frame clonotypes and omits some of them. The table lists 120,000 to 150,000 clones, roughly nine tenths of them singletons. The sample taken for sequencing was blood. These receptors were collected from a woman in her twenties or thirties in good health.

CDR3 coding DNA: TGTGCCAGCTCCCCATTAGGCTACAGGCCAACTCAAGAGACCCAGTACTTC. This sequence encodes CASSPLGYRPTQETQYF. The J gene is TRBJ2-5, the V gene TRBV2; a weak D match, TRBD1 (5 bases). Deletions cut 8 bases from V and 2 bases from J, with 24 bases between. Germline V gene data show CDR1 as SNHLY and CDR2 as FYNNEI. The CDR3 has 17 amino acids.

Here the CDR3 reads CASSPGGRSSYEQYF. The CDR3 nucleotides read TGTGCCAGCAGCCCTGGCGGGAGATCCTCCTACGAGCAGTACTTC. The chain is built from TRBV5-6 and TRBJ2-7; 7 nucleotides match TRBD2. Germline lookup yields CDR1 SGHDT and CDR2 YYEEEE. The CDR3 loop spans 15 amino acids. With 4 bases clipped from V and 0 bases from J, the junction kept 7 bases outside the gene matches. The full variable domain, in which reference TRBV5-6 and TRBJ2-7 provide the parts outside the CDR3, is DAGVTQSPTHLIKTRGQQVTLRCSPKSGHDTVSWYQQALGQGPQFIFQYYEEEERQRGNFPDRFSGHQFPNYSSELNVNALLLGDSALYLCASSPGGRSSYEQYFGPGTRLTVT.

The chain employs TRBV10-3 and TRBJ1-2; D unclear. The CDR3 spans 14 residues. From germline, CDR1 is ENHRY and CDR2 SYGVKD. V lost 0 bases to trimming and J lost 2 bases, with 7 bases between them. Written as DNA, the CDR3 is TGTGCCATCAGTGAGTCCCCGGAAAACTATGGCTACACCTTC. Amino acid sequence: CAISESPENYGYTF.

This chain links TRBV5-8 with TRBJ2-5; 7 nucleotides agree with TRBD2. Unmatched junction bases numbered 5, after V lost 2 bases and J lost 4 bases. CDR3 length equals 14 residues. Germline values: CDR1 SGHTS, CDR2 YDEGEE. CDR3 DNA: TGTGCCAGCAGCTTTGGAAGCGGGGTAGAGACCCAGTACTTC. The encoded protein is CASSFGSGVETQYF.

The J gene is TRBJ1-2, the V gene TRBV25-1; maybe TRBD1 (5 bases). The CDR3 length is 11 residues. Germline V gene data show CDR1 as MGHDK and CDR2 as SYGVNS. With 5 bases removed from V and 6 bases from J, the gap between germline ends came to 7 bases. CDR3 in amino acids: CASSRGNGYTF. Here the CDR3 DNA reads TGTGCCAGCAGTAGGGGAAATGGCTACACCTTC.

The chain couples TRBV6-5 to TRBJ1-2; maybe TRBD1 (5 bases). The V gene lost 4 bases and the J gene lost 8 bases, with 17 bases spanning the gap. Germline assignment: CDR1 MNHEY and CDR2 SVGAGI. The CDR3 is 14 residues long. This CDR3 reads CASSSTGGLEGYTF. As DNA, the CDR3 is TGTGCCAGCAGTTCTACAGGAGGTTTGGAAGGCTACACCTTC.

This rearrangement joins TRBV24-1 to TRBJ2-3; 13 positions agree with TRBD2. The CDR3 spans 16 residues. After removal of 4 bases from V and 6 bases from J, the junction contained 6 bases not matched to a gene. In germline, CDR1 is KGHDR, CDR2 SFDVKD. The CDR3 DNA is TGTGCCACCAGTGACCCTACTAGCGGGAGGGCGGATACGCAGTATTTT. Protein: CATSDPTSGRADTQYF.

The chain joins TRBV18 to TRBJ1-1, with 7 bases matching TRBD1. The CDR3 is made up of 16 amino acids. Germline loops: CDR1 KGHSH, CDR2 LQKENI. With V trimmed by 4 bases and J by 4 bases, 12 bases remained unmatched. The CDR3 sequence is CASSHKATGEGTEAFF. In DNA, the CDR3 is TGTGCCAGCTCACACAAGGCCACAGGGGAGGGCACTGAAGCTTTCTTT.

The gene calls are TRBV18 and TRBJ1-3, with a possible D match to TRBD1 (6 bases). The CDR3 consists of 14 residues. Trimming removed 5 bases at V and 4 bases at J, with 12 bases between. Per germline, CDR1 KGHSH and CDR2 LQKENI. DNA for the CDR3: TGTGCCAGCTCAGAACAGGGTACGGGAAACACCATATATTTT. Protein product: CASSEQGTGNTIYF.

The chain carries TRBV24-1 and TRBJ1-6; 11 positions agree with TRBD1. J was trimmed by 2 bases and V by 2 bases; bases with no gene match: 13. Per germline, CDR1 KGHDR and CDR2 SFDVKD. The CDR3 is made up of 21 amino acids. This CDR3 reads CATSDSPGRDRGDPYNSPLHF. The CDR3 coding sequence is TGTGCCACCAGTGATTCCCCAGGTCGGGACAGGGGGGATCCCTATAATTCACCCCTCCACTTT.

Only a few counts were recorded for this clone. The chain links TRBV15 to TRBJ2-5, with 9 nucleotides matching TRBD1. The trim removed 1 base at V and 5 bases at J, leaving 5 bases unmatched. The CDR3 sequence is 15 residues long. Germline V CDR1 and CDR2: LNHNV, YYDKDF (reference sequence). CDR3 sequence: CATSRGQGVGETQYF. CDR3 DNA sequence: TGTGCCACCAGCAGAGGACAGGGGGTAGGGGAGACCCAGTACTTC.

The V call is TRBV7-3, the J call TRBJ2-7, with 7 positions matching TRBD2. The CDR3 contains 14 residues. The germline CDR1 and CDR2 sequences are SGHTA and FQGTGA. V was pared by 5 bases and J by 4 bases, with 8 bases of the junction left unmatched. CDR3 sequence (DNA): TGTGCCAGCAGCCCACAAAGCGGGGCATACGAGCAGTACTTC. This codes for CASSPQSGAYEQYF.

The chain uses TRBV28 and TRBJ2-7; 7 nucleotides match TRBD2. V was clipped by 6 bases and J by 3 bases; unmatched bases: 8. CDR3 size: 14 residues. CDR1 is MDHEN and CDR2 is SYDVKM in the germline V gene. CDR3 in amino acids: CASSSGGRDYEQYF. In DNA form, the CDR3 reads TGTGCCAGCAGCTCGGGAGGCAGAGACTACGAGCAGTACTTC.

The chain combines TRBV6-5 with TRBJ2-1; TRBD1 aligns across 11 bases. From germline, CDR1 is MNHEY and CDR2 SVGAGI. The J segment lost 5 bases and the V segment lost 6 bases, leaving 6 bases of the junction unmatched. The CDR3 sequence is 15 residues long. The CDR3 sequence is CASSYGQGANNEQFF. CDR3 bases: TGTGCCAGCAGCTACGGACAGGGGGCTAACAATGAGCAGTTCTTC.

This clone was seen more than once but under ten times. V is TRBV7-9 and J is TRBJ1-3; D remains unclear. The V gene lost 5 bases and the J gene lost 0 bases, with 14 bases spanning the gap. The CDR3 has 16 amino acids. Per the germline V gene, CDR1 is SEHNR and CDR2 is FQNEAQ (reference sequence). The CDR3 nucleotides read TGTGCCAGCAGCCCGAAAAGACGGATCTCTGGAAACACCATATATTTT. Protein product: CASSPKRRISGNTIYF.

The rearrangement joins TRBV6-2 or TRBV6-3 to TRBJ2-3; 7 bases align to TRBD1. Trimming cost V 4 bases and J 1 base; bases outside gene matches: 5. Germline V gene lookup returns CDR1 MNHEY and CDR2 SVGEGT. This CDR3 comprises 15 residues. The CDR3 loop is CASSSPGGRTDTQYF. The CDR3 DNA reads TGTGCCAGCAGTTCCCCAGGGGGTCGCACAGATACGCAGTATTTT.

This chain joins TRBV19 and TRBJ2-1; D might be TRBD2 (7 bases). Trimming pared 4 bases from V and 12 bases from J, leaving 28 bases between. Germline lookup yields CDR1 LNHDA and CDR2 SQIVND (reference sequence). The CDR3 spans 17 residues. CDR3 coding DNA: TGTGCCAGTAGTAGGGGGCCGGTAGCGGGCGGCCCCGGCGTGCAGTTCTTC. The encoded protein is CASSRGPVAGGPGVQFF.

The chain carries TRBV6-1 and TRBJ2-1; 10 bases match TRBD2. Per the germline V gene, CDR1 is MNHNS and CDR2 is SASEGT. The length of the CDR3 is 15 residues. Germline trimming cut 7 bases from V and 9 bases from J; bases unmatched to any gene: 12. CDR3 residues: CASNHPGLASPEQFF. CDR3 DNA sequence: TGTGCCAGCAATCATCCGGGACTAGCGTCTCCTGAGCAGTTCTTC.

The chain has TRBV12-5 and TRBJ2-7, with a weak D call TRBD1 (5 bases). V gave up 3 bases and J gave up 2 bases, with 8 bases separating them. The CDR3 contains 13 residues. The germline gives CDR1 LGHNT, CDR2 FRNRAP. The CDR3 loop is CASGLGVAYEQYF. The CDR3 nucleotides are TGTGCTAGTGGTTTAGGGGTTGCCTACGAGCAGTACTTC.

This chain links TRBV28 with TRBJ1-6; D perhaps matches TRBD1 (5 bases). V was clipped by 4 bases and J by 9 bases, with 16 bases between them. Looked up from germline, CDR1 is MDHEN and CDR2 is SYDVKM. The CDR3 is 15 amino acids. The CDR3 loop is CASSSPAGRGSPLHF. The CDR3 nucleotides are TGTGCCAGCAGTTCCCCGGCAGGGAGGGGTTCACCCCTCCACTTT.

This chain uses TRBV5-5 with TRBJ2-2; D remains ambiguous. V was shortened by 0 bases and J by 7 bases, with 10 bases between the two germline ends. The CDR3 extends over 14 amino acids. Germline V gene data show CDR1 as SGHKS and CDR2 as YYEKEE (reference sequence). DNA for the CDR3: TGTGCCAGCAGCTTGGGTCCAGGCGGCGGGGAGCTGTTTTTT. Translated, it gives CASSLGPGGGELFF.

This chain links TRBV9 with TRBJ2-7, with 7 bases aligning to TRBD1. CDR1 is SGDLS and CDR2 is YYNGEE in the germline V gene. Germline trimming cut 0 bases from V and 2 bases from J; bases unmatched to any gene: 8. The CDR3 runs to 16 residues. CDR3: CASSVATGTAAYEQYF. The CDR3 DNA reads as TGTGCCAGCAGCGTAGCTACTGGGACAGCTGCCTACGAGCAGTACTTC.

The chain couples TRBV28 to TRBJ1-1; possibly TRBD1 for D (5 bases). The CDR3 is 15 residues long. The V end lost 2 bases, the J end lost 0 bases, and 10 bases lay between the germline ends. CDR1 MDHEN and CDR2 SYDVKM come from the germline V gene. Written as DNA, the CDR3 is TGTGCCAGCAGTTTACCGGCGGACATGAACACTGAAGCTTTCTTT. Its translation: CASSLPADMNTEAFF.

The gene calls are TRBV6-6 and TRBJ1-1, with 7 bases fitting TRBD1. Germline CDR1 and CDR2: MNHNY and SVGAGI (reference sequence). V was pared by 5 bases and J by 5 bases, with 5 bases of the junction left unmatched. The CDR3 spans 13 residues. For the CDR3, the DNA is TGTGCCAGCAGTACCACAGGGGAAACTGAAGCTTTCTTT. Its translation: CASSTTGETEAFF.

The sample holds a few counts of this clone. This chain connects TRBV2 to TRBJ1-5; unclear D gene. Germline CDR1 and CDR2: SNHLY and FYNNEI. Trimming took off 3 bases at V and 4 bases at J, with 10 bases between the two ends. This CDR3 is built from 14 residues. CDR3 sequence (DNA): TGTGCCAGCAGTGACAGTACGGAGAATCAGCCCCAGCATTTT. Protein sequence: CASSDSTENQPQHF.

The CDR3: CASSGRDRGSQGGNTIYF. CDR3 DNA: TGTGCCAGCAGTGGTCGGGACAGGGGGAGTCAGGGTGGAAACACCATATATTTT. The rearrangement joins TRBV6-1 to TRBJ1-3; the match to TRBD1 covers 11 bases. Germline values: CDR1 MNHNS, CDR2 SASEGT. Trimming cost V 4 bases and J 3 bases; bases outside gene matches: 11. CDR3 size: 18 residues.